A single sample gave rise to the 28 T cell receptor beta chains below, sequenced in a study of T-cell reconstitution after alpha-beta-depleted transplantation in children. During its preparation, the TCRbeta library received unique molecular identifiers. TCRdb itself ran the PCR reads through MiXCR, one entry per CDR3 protein. The sample has under 250,000 distinct CDR3 sequences, more than 15% seen once. Sequences were derived from PBMCs, mostly from graft donor cells, sampled 360 days after TCRalphabeta/CD19-depleted stem cell transplant. These receptors were collected from a male patient aged 2 to 9 who had a stem cell transplant for acute lymphoblastic leukemia, so the T cells may come from the graft donor.

This clonotype appeared a few times. The rearrangement joins TRBV9 to TRBJ2-7; D ambiguous. Germline CDR1 is SGDLS and CDR2 is YYNGEE. With 0 bases removed from V and 3 bases from J, the gap between germline ends came to 22 bases. The CDR3 contains 18 residues. This CDR3 is CASSVVRIHLNLIYEQYF. CDR3 in DNA: TGTGCCAGCAGCGTAGTAAGAATCCACCTCAATCTGATCTACGAGCAGTACTTC.

This clonotype was seen only a few times. The V and J genes are TRBV6-5 and TRBJ2-1; the D gene is possibly TRBD2 (6 bases). V lost 3 bases and J lost 4, with 10 bases in between. Germline V gene lookup returns CDR1 MNHEY and CDR2 SVGAGI. The CDR3 is made up of 14 amino acids. CDR3 loop: CASSYVAGYNEQFF. DNA for the CDR3: TGTGCCAGCAGTTATGTGGCGGGGTACAATGAGCAGTTCTTC.

Many counts were recorded for this clonotype. CDR3 residues: CSVGRDTSYNEQFF. In nucleotides, the CDR3 is TGCAGCGTTGGAAGGGACACATCCTACAATGAGCAGTTCTTC. This rearrangement joins TRBV29-1 to TRBJ2-1; TRBD1 might be the D (6 bases). The CDR3 extends over 14 amino acids. The V end lost 4 bases, the J end lost 1 base, and 11 bases lay between the germline ends. Per the germline V gene, CDR1 is SQVTM and CDR2 is ANQGSEA.

The J gene is TRBJ2-3, the V gene TRBV5-1; TRBD2 aligns across 14 bases. The germline gives CDR1 SGHRS, CDR2 YFSETQ. After removal of 5 bases from V and 4 bases from J, the junction contained 3 bases not matched to a gene. The CDR3 length is 15 residues. The CDR3 protein is CASSWTSGGSDTQYF. CDR3 sequence (DNA): TGCGCCAGCAGTTGGACTAGCGGGGGGTCAGATACGCAGTATTTT.

V usage is TRBV5-1 and J usage is TRBJ2-3; 9 bases are shared with TRBD2. V dropped 4 bases and J dropped 2; count of bases not matched to a gene: 11. The CDR3 has 17 amino acids. CDR1 and CDR2 from the germline V gene are SGHRS and YFSETQ. CDR3: CASSPDLLAGNTDTQYF. The CDR3 nucleotides read TGCGCCAGCAGCCCGGATCTCCTAGCGGGGAACACAGATACGCAGTATTTT.

The gene calls are TRBV5-1 and TRBJ1-5, with D tentatively TRBD1 (5 bases). Germline V gene data show CDR1 as SGHRS and CDR2 as YFSETQ. V lost 4 bases and J 4 bases, leaving 15 bases between the germline ends. The CDR3 is made up of 15 amino acids. CDR3 nucleotides: TGCGCCAGCAGCCCTTACGACAGAGAGAATCAGCCCCAGCATTTT. Residues: CASSPYDRENQPQHF.

The sample holds one count of this clonotype. The conserved closing phenylalanine or tryptophan is absent in this CDR3, likely reflecting a read error. The genes are TRBV29-1 and TRBJ1-2, with a possible D match to TRBD1 (5 bases). Looked up from germline, CDR1 is SQVTM and CDR2 is ANQGSEA. Trimming removed 7 bases from V and 7 bases from J, with 16 bases in between. CDR3 length: 12 residues. In nucleotides, the CDR3 is TGCAGCGCCTTGACAGCCCCAGGTGGCTACACCGTC. Its translation: CSALTAPGGYTV.

This clonotype was observed a handful of times. This chain joins TRBV20-1 and TRBJ2-2; no clear D gene. V lost 8 bases, J lost 0 bases, and 13 bases lay in between. This CDR3 region has 14 residues. Germline V gives CDR1 DFQATT, CDR2 SNEGSKA (reference sequence). For the CDR3, the DNA is TGCAGTACCAATGCCGTGGCGAACACCGGGGAGCTGTTTTTT. This codes for CSTNAVANTGELFF.

The chain combines TRBV12-3 or TRBV12-4 with TRBJ2-5, with TRBD1 matching 7 bases. The CDR3 consists of 15 residues. The V gene end was trimmed by 3 bases and the J gene end by 6 bases; junction bases not matched to a gene: 10. The CDR3 DNA reads as TGTGCCAGCAGTTTCCCGAACCAGGGGGTGAAGACCCAGTACTTC. Protein product: CASSFPNQGVKTQYF.

The chain links TRBV6-2 or TRBV6-3 to TRBJ2-7; D gene ambiguous. The CDR3 is 15 amino acids. Germline lookup yields CDR1 MNHEY and CDR2 SVGEGT. V lost 2 bases and J 6 bases, leaving 17 bases between the germline ends. The CDR3 coding sequence is TGTGCCAGCAGTTACCGTCGTCCCAGCACGGGCGAGCAGTACTTC. It yields the protein CASSYRRPSTGEQYF.

This clonotype appeared many times. The chain employs TRBV29-1 and TRBJ2-7; 10 bases agree with TRBD1. Germline V CDR1 and CDR2: SQVTM, ANQGSEA. The CDR3 contains 12 residues. Trimming cost V 5 bases and J 7 bases; bases outside gene matches: 5. For the CDR3, the DNA is TGCAGCGTTCGGACAGGGGGGTGGGAGCAGTACTTC. Translation: CSVRTGGWEQYF.

The J gene is TRBJ2-1, the V gene TRBV7-9; D may be TRBD1 or TRBD2 (5 bases each). The CDR3 length is 13 residues. Trimming left V 6 bases short and J 4 bases short, with 10 bases between. The germline gives CDR1 SEHNR, CDR2 FQNEAQ (reference sequence). The CDR3 loop is CASRFGGYNEQFF. For the CDR3, the DNA is TGTGCCAGCAGATTTGGGGGTTACAATGAGCAGTTCTTC. The variable domain in full, with the rest retrieved from reference TRBV7-9 and TRBJ2-1, is DTGVSQNPRHKITKRGQNVTFRCDPISEHNRLYWYRQTLGQGPEFLTYFQNEAQLEKSRLLSDRFSAERPKGSFSTLEIQRTEQGDSAMYLCASRFGGYNEQFFGPGTRLTVL.

Only a few counts were recorded for this clonotype. J is TRBJ2-2 and V is TRBV5-1; 9 positions agree with TRBD2. Looked up from germline, CDR1 is SGHRS and CDR2 is YFSETQ. The CDR3 totals 15 residues. V shed 7 bases, J shed 0 bases, and the junction held 4 bases outside the gene matches. The CDR3 sequence: CASQSGGTNTGELFF. For the CDR3, the DNA is TGCGCCAGCCAGAGCGGGGGGACGAACACCGGGGAGCTGTTTTTT.

The CDR3 here is CSAREGRGGETQYF. The DNA of the CDR3 is TGCAGTGCTAGAGAGGGGAGGGGCGGAGAGACCCAGTACTTC. The chain links TRBV20-1 to TRBJ2-5; 7 bases agree with TRBD2. V was pared by 0 bases and J by 4 bases, with 5 bases of the junction left unmatched. Looked up from germline, CDR1 is DFQATT and CDR2 is SNEGSKA (reference sequence). The CDR3 covers 14 residues.

A few counts support this clonotype. The chain couples TRBV7-6 to TRBJ1-4; 8 positions agree with TRBD1. Trimming removed 5 bases from V and 3 bases from J; junction bases left unmatched: 5. This CDR3 comprises 15 residues. Germline lookup yields CDR1 SGHVS and CDR2 FNYEAQ. DNA of the CDR3: TGTGCCAGCAGCCCATACAGGGGGGCTAATGAAAAACTGTTTTTT. Its protein is CASSPYRGANEKLFF.

This chain connects TRBV24-1 to TRBJ2-1; no definite D call. Germline CDR1 is KGHDR and CDR2 is SFDVKD. V lost 4 bases to trimming and J lost 4 bases, with 7 bases between them. The CDR3 length is 13 residues. CDR3 loop: CATSESGYNEQFF. The CDR3 DNA sequence: TGTGCCACCAGTGAATCAGGTTACAATGAGCAGTTCTTC.

This clonotype has just one count. The chain links TRBV21-1 to TRBJ2-3. TRBV21-1 is listed as a pseudogene. The CDR3 is made up of 14 amino acids. CDR3 amino acids: CASKGEAHTDTQYF. DNA for the CDR3: TGTGCCAGCAAAGGTGAAGCACACACAGATACGCAGTATTTT.

The sample holds a few counts of this clonotype. V is TRBV6-5 and J is TRBJ1-4, with D perhaps TRBD1 (6 bases). Germline lookup yields CDR1 MNHEY and CDR2 SVGAGI. The CDR3 is made up of 15 amino acids. Deletions cut 2 bases from V and 3 bases from J, with 10 bases between. This CDR3 reads CASSYLTGPNEKLFF. The DNA of the CDR3 is TGTGCCAGCAGTTACCTGACAGGTCCTAATGAAAAACTGTTTTTT.

The J gene is TRBJ2-2, the V gene TRBV6-2 or TRBV6-3, with D uncertain. V gave up 8 bases and J gave up 6 bases, with 10 bases separating them. The germline CDR1 and CDR2 sequences are MNHEY and SVGEGT. There are 12 residues in the CDR3. The CDR3 region has the DNA TGTGCCAGCTCCAGGCCCCCCGGGGAGCTGTTTTTT. Amino acid sequence: CASSRPPGELFF.

This clonotype was recorded a few times. The chain employs TRBV4-2 and TRBJ2-1; TRBD2 matches at 15 bases. Germline trimming cut 0 bases from V and 4 bases from J; bases unmatched to any gene: 1. This CDR3 is built from 17 residues. CDR1 LGHNA and CDR2 YNFKEQ come from the germline V gene. The CDR3 DNA reads TGTGCCAGCAGCCAAGACGGGACTAGCGGGAGGTACAATGAGCAGTTCTTC. It translates to CASSQDGTSGRYNEQFF.

Only a few counts were recorded for this clonotype. CDR3 nucleotides: TGTGCCAGCAGTGACAGGGGTCACCGCTACACCTTC. This encodes CASSDRGHRYTF. The chain has TRBV2 and TRBJ1-2, with D maybe TRBD1 (6 bases). Germline V lookup: CDR1 SNHLY, CDR2 FYNNEI. V lost 3 bases to trimming and J lost 9 bases, with 11 bases between them. The CDR3 totals 12 residues.

The gene calls are TRBV30 and TRBJ2-1; a weak D match, TRBD1 (5 bases). From germline, CDR1 is GTSNPN and CDR2 SVGIG (reference sequence). V was clipped by 3 bases and J by 4 bases, with 16 bases between them. The length of the CDR3 is 15 residues. The CDR3 loop is CAWRQVGMGYNEQFF. The CDR3 DNA reads TGTGCCTGGAGACAGGTGGGCATGGGATACAATGAGCAGTTCTTC.

This clonotype was found a few times. This chain joins TRBV11-2 and TRBJ2-7; D is possibly TRBD2 (5 bases). CDR3 length: 15 amino acids. V was trimmed by 0 bases and J by 0 bases, leaving 9 bases between them. CDR1 SGHAT and CDR2 FQNNGV come from the germline V gene. DNA for the CDR3: TGTGCCAGCAGCTTAGAGGTAGCGTCCTCCTACGAGCAGTACTTC. Translated: CASSLEVASSYEQYF.

The chain is built from TRBV12-3 or TRBV12-4 and TRBJ2-1, with a possible D match to TRBD1 (5 bases). This CDR3 comprises 17 residues. The germline V and J ends were trimmed by 3 bases and 5 bases, with 20 bases remaining between them. This CDR3 reads CASSFGVGRALDNEQFF. For the CDR3, the DNA is TGTGCCAGCAGTTTTGGAGTGGGCAGGGCCCTCGACAATGAGCAGTTCTTC.

This clonotype was found a few times. The chain employs TRBV12-3 or TRBV12-4 and TRBJ1-1; D is unclear. The CDR3 runs 11 residues. Trimming removed 3 bases at V and 5 bases at J, with 4 bases between. The CDR3: CASSLETEAFF. CDR3 nucleotide sequence: TGTGCCAGCAGTTTGGAGACTGAAGCTTTCTTT.

This clonotype was counted a few times. An end of the junction does not agree with germline; a read error may underlie this. CDR3 sequence: CASSFVLQGAEQF. The CDR3 DNA sequence: TGTGCCAGCAGCTTCGTTTTACAGGGGGCCGAACAGTTT. The chain carries TRBV5-5 and TRBJ1-3; 9 nucleotides match TRBD1. CDR1 is SGHKS, CDR2 YYEKEE, per germline (reference sequence). CDR3 length: 13 amino acids. The full variable domain, completed using reference TRBV5-5 and TRBJ1-3, is DAGVTQSPTHLIKTRGQQVTLRCSPISGHKSVSWYQQVLGQGPQFIFQYYEKEERGRGNFPDRFSARQFPNYSSELNVNALLLGDSALYLCASSFVLQGAEQFGEGSWLTVV.

V is TRBV5-4 and J is TRBJ2-5; the D gene is possibly TRBD1 (6 bases). Germline V lookup: CDR1 SGHNT, CDR2 YYREEE (reference sequence). The germline V and J ends were trimmed by 2 bases and 5 bases, with 19 bases remaining between them. The CDR3 totals 16 residues. CDR3 sequence: CASSFVPRAGEETQYF. The CDR3 bases are TGTGCCAGCAGCTTCGTCCCTCGCGCAGGGGAGGAGACCCAGTACTTC.

This clonotype was seen ten or more times. The V gene is TRBV10-2, the J gene TRBJ2-7; 13 nucleotides match TRBD2. Unmatched junction bases numbered 11, after V lost 6 bases and J lost 0 bases. CDR1 and CDR2 (germline): WSHSY, SAAADI. The CDR3 totals 18 residues. The CDR3 sequence: CASRTGLAGSTSSYEQYF. In nucleotides, the CDR3 is TGCGCCAGCAGAACGGGACTAGCGGGGAGCACAAGCTCCTACGAGCAGTACTTC.